This is a list of T cell receptor beta chains from one sample in a study of PD-L1 blockade in urothelial cancer. Profiling relied on immunoSEQ multiplex PCR, and the TCRdb table lists in-frame clones only, not all of them. The sample consists of about 24,000 clones, approximately 88% of them appearing once. Sequencing was performed on PBMCs, taken around atezolizumab (anti-PD-L1) treatment. These receptors originate from a man aged 50-60 years with urothelial cancer. Each CDR3 is given with its conserved first and last residue. Each record gives: V gene, clone size, J gene, D gene, CDR3 protein, CDR3 DNA. D genes are given only for firm matches. Expanded clones are given a class, and other clones once, few, many or no size at all.

V gene: TRBV27
clone size: .
J gene: TRBJ2-5
D gene: TRBD2
CDR3 protein: CASSSRLAGWEGETQYF
CDR3 DNA: TGTGCCAGCAGTTCCAGACTAGCAGGCTGGGAGGGGGAGACCCAGTACTTC

V gene: TRBV7-9
clone size: .
J gene: TRBJ2-1
D gene: .
CDR3 protein: CASSHTRIGYNEQFF
CDR3 DNA: TGTGCCAGCAGCCACACTAGAATTGGGTACAATGAGCAGTTCTTC

V gene: TRBV15
clone size: .
J gene: TRBJ2-3
D gene: TRBD1
CDR3 protein: CATSSGQGSPPSTDTQYF
CDR3 DNA: TGTGCCACCAGCAGCGGACAGGGCAGTCCCCCTAGCACAGATACGCAGTATTTT

V gene: TRBV5-1
clone size: .
J gene: TRBJ2-2
D gene: .
CDR3 protein: CASSFVSVNTGELFF
CDR3 DNA: TGCGCCAGCAGCTTCGTCTCAGTGAACACCGGGGAGCTGTTTTTT

V gene: TRBV19
clone size: .
J gene: TRBJ1-1
D gene: .
CDR3 protein: CASSKLGNTEAFF
CDR3 DNA: TGTGCCAGTAGCAAGCTAGGGAACACTGAAGCTTTCTTT

V gene: TRBV11-3
clone size: .
J gene: TRBJ2-7
D gene: .
CDR3 protein: CASSRAGGEAYEQYF
CDR3 DNA: TGTGCCAGCAGCCGCGCCGGTGGGGAGGCCTACGAGCAGTACTTC

V gene: TRBV27
clone size: .
J gene: TRBJ2-5
D gene: .
CDR3 protein: CASSLGQYSKETQYF
CDR3 DNA: TGTGCCAGCAGTTTAGGACAGTACAGTAAAGAGACCCAGTACTTC

V gene: TRBV5-1
clone size: once
J gene: TRBJ2-7
D gene: .
CDR3 protein: CASSLPGLYEQYF
CDR3 DNA: TGCGCCAGCAGCCTGCCCGGGTTGTACGAGCAGTACTTC

V gene: TRBV7-9
clone size: .
J gene: TRBJ2-1
D gene: .
CDR3 protein: CASKTWGGDSSYNEQFF
CDR3 DNA: TGTGCCAGCAAAACCTGGGGCGGGGACAGCTCCTACAATGAGCAGTTCTTC

V gene: TRBV27
clone size: few
J gene: TRBJ2-2
D gene: .
CDR3 protein: CASSLEGVFTPSGELFF
CDR3 DNA: TGTGCCAGCAGTTTAGAGGGGGTCTTTACACCGTCCGGGGAGCTGTTTTTT

V gene: TRBV27
clone size: .
J gene: TRBJ2-3
D gene: .
CDR3 protein: CASSTSTGHFADTQYF
CDR3 DNA: TGTGCCAGCAGTACTTCTACAGGTCATTTCGCAGATACGCAGTATTTT